This is a list of T cell receptor beta chains from one sample in a study of shared clonotypes between healthy human individuals. TCRdb's copy holds only in-frame clones and misses some; the assay was immunoSEQ multiplex PCR. This table holds around 200,000 clones, 60% to 75% found once. The sequencing sample was made of memory CD4+ T cells sorted from blood. These receptors were obtained from a man between 25 and 39 years old in good health. Each CDR3 is given with its conserved first and last residue. Fields, in order: J gene, clone size, D gene, V gene, CDR3 protein, CDR3 DNA. D genes are given only for firm matches. For some rows the clone size is stated as once, few or many, or as a class when expanded; others skip it.

j_call: TRBJ2-7; clone_size: NA; d_call: NA; v_call: TRBV4-1; cdr3_aa: CASSQGLGSAYEQYF; cdr3_nt: TGCGCCAGCAGCCAAGGGCTGGGATCAGCCTACGAGCAGTACTTC
j_call: TRBJ2-7; clone_size: NA; d_call: NA; v_call: TRBV28; cdr3_aa: CASSLRRLLLYEQYF; cdr3_nt: TGTGCCAGCAGCTTAAGAAGACTTCTCCTCTACGAGCAGTACTTC
j_call: TRBJ2-7; clone_size: NA; d_call: NA; v_call: TRBV30; cdr3_aa: CAWARLSGEQYF; cdr3_nt: TGTGCCTGGGCCCGGTTATCGGGGGAGCAGTACTTC
j_call: TRBJ1-1; clone_size: many; d_call: NA; v_call: TRBV5-5; cdr3_aa: CASSLGTSTEAFF; cdr3_nt: TGTGCCAGCAGCTTGGGGACGAGCACTGAAGCTTTCTTT
j_call: TRBJ2-5; clone_size: NA; d_call: NA; v_call: TRBV6-5; cdr3_aa: CASSYRARETQYF; cdr3_nt: TGTGCCAGCAGTTACAGGGCGCGGGAGACCCAGTACTTC
j_call: TRBJ1-2; clone_size: NA; d_call: NA; v_call: TRBV5-5; cdr3_aa: CASSLFPGANYGYTF; cdr3_nt: TGTGCCAGCAGCTTGTTCCCAGGGGCAAACTATGGCTACACCTTC
j_call: TRBJ2-3; clone_size: NA; d_call: TRBD2; v_call: TRBV10-2; cdr3_aa: CASFYQGLAGDTDTQYF; cdr3_nt: TGCGCCAGCTTTTACCAAGGGCTAGCGGGAGATACAGATACGCAGTATTTT
j_call: TRBJ1-1; clone_size: NA; d_call: NA; v_call: TRBV7-3; cdr3_aa: CASSESNTEAFF; cdr3_nt: TGTGCCAGCAGCGAATCAAACACTGAAGCTTTCTTT
j_call: TRBJ2-1; clone_size: NA; d_call: NA; v_call: TRBV7-9; cdr3_aa: CASSAGENEQFF; cdr3_nt: TGTGCCAGCAGCGCAGGGGAAAATGAGCAGTTCTTC
j_call: TRBJ1-5; clone_size: NA; d_call: NA; v_call: TRBV25-1; cdr3_aa: CASSVSGPSNQPQHF; cdr3_nt: TGTGCCAGCAGTGTGTCAGGGCCCAGCAATCAGCCCCAGCATTTT
j_call: TRBJ2-5; clone_size: NA; d_call: NA; v_call: TRBV19; cdr3_aa: CASSHRQNQETQYF; cdr3_nt: TGTGCCAGTAGTCACAGACAGAACCAAGAGACCCAGTACTTC
j_call: TRBJ1-1; clone_size: NA; d_call: NA; v_call: TRBV18; cdr3_aa: CASSPGKTVNTEAFF; cdr3_nt: TGTGCCAGCTCACCCGGGAAGACAGTGAACACTGAAGCTTTCTTT
j_call: TRBJ2-7; clone_size: NA; d_call: TRBD1; v_call: TRBV9; cdr3_aa: CASSVVSETGAEQYF; cdr3_nt: TGTGCCAGCAGCGTAGTATCCGAAACAGGGGCTGAGCAGTACTTC
j_call: TRBJ2-1; clone_size: NA; d_call: NA; v_call: TRBV9; cdr3_aa: CASSGSPGRRFF; cdr3_nt: TGTGCCAGCAGCGGGTCACCGGGCCGCCGGTTCTTC
j_call: TRBJ2-2; clone_size: few; d_call: TRBD2; v_call: TRBV18; cdr3_aa: CASSPFRAGDTGELFF; cdr3_nt: TGTGCCAGCTCACCATTCCGAGCGGGGGACACCGGGGAGCTGTTTTTT
j_call: TRBJ2-1; clone_size: NA; d_call: TRBD2; v_call: TRBV15; cdr3_aa: CATSRVETSVPGGQFF; cdr3_nt: TGTGCCACCAGCAGAGTTGAGACTAGCGTACCTGGGGGGCAGTTCTTC
j_call: TRBJ1-2; clone_size: NA; d_call: NA; v_call: TRBV14; cdr3_aa: CASSLIFRDSFLSDYGYTF; cdr3_nt: TGTGCCAGCAGCCTGATATTCCGGGACTCCTTCCTTTCTGACTATGGCTACACCTTC
j_call: TRBJ2-7; clone_size: few; d_call: TRBD1; v_call: TRBV27; cdr3_aa: CASSSPQRTGSYEQYF; cdr3_nt: TGTGCCAGCAGTTCACCACAAAGGACAGGGAGCTACGAGCAGTACTTC
j_call: TRBJ2-7; clone_size: NA; d_call: TRBD2; v_call: TRBV25-1; cdr3_aa: CASNRLTSGKFGEQYF; cdr3_nt: TGTGCCAGCAACCGCCTTACTAGCGGGAAATTTGGCGAGCAGTACTTC
j_call: TRBJ2-2; clone_size: NA; d_call: TRBD2; v_call: TRBV4-3; cdr3_aa: CASSQVAGAPTGELFF; cdr3_nt: TGCGCCAGCAGCCAAGTAGCGGGGGCGCCCACCGGGGAGCTGTTTTTT
j_call: TRBJ2-3; clone_size: few; d_call: NA; v_call: TRBV6-1; cdr3_aa: CASSESSGLGQYF; cdr3_nt: TGTGCCAGCAGTGAGAGCTCCGGCCTTGGGCAGTATTTT
j_call: TRBJ2-1; clone_size: NA; d_call: NA; v_call: TRBV5-4; cdr3_aa: CASSSARGSGAYNEQFF; cdr3_nt: TGTGCCAGCAGCTCCGCGAGGGGCAGCGGAGCGTACAATGAGCAGTTCTTC
j_call: TRBJ2-1; clone_size: NA; d_call: NA; v_call: TRBV11-2; cdr3_aa: CASSPSPGLRLVEQFF; cdr3_nt: TGTGCCAGCAGCCCATCTCCGGGACTCCGCCTCGTTGAGCAGTTCTTC
j_call: TRBJ2-3; clone_size: few; d_call: TRBD2; v_call: TRBV18; cdr3_aa: CASSPVAGEVEPQYF; cdr3_nt: TGTGCCAGCTCACCAGTAGCGGGAGAAGTCGAGCCGCAGTATTTT
j_call: TRBJ2-1; clone_size: NA; d_call: NA; v_call: TRBV28; cdr3_aa: CASSLSQGYNEQFF; cdr3_nt: TGTGCCAGCAGTTTATCGCAGGGCTACAATGAGCAGTTCTTC
j_call: TRBJ2-2; clone_size: few; d_call: NA; v_call: TRBV6-4; cdr3_aa: CASRDKNTGELFF; cdr3_nt: TGTGCCAGCAGGGACAAGAACACCGGGGAGCTGTTTTTT
j_call: TRBJ2-7; clone_size: few; d_call: NA; v_call: TRBV6-1; cdr3_aa: CASSETTGTFYEQYF; cdr3_nt: TGTGCCAGCAGTGAGACGACCGGCACTTTCTACGAGCAGTACTTC
j_call: TRBJ2-2; clone_size: NA; d_call: NA; v_call: TRBV6-1; cdr3_aa: CASRRQIKTGELFF; cdr3_nt: TGTGCCAGCAGGAGACAGATAAAGACCGGGGAGCTGTTTTTT
j_call: TRBJ1-1; clone_size: few; d_call: NA; v_call: TRBV5-1; cdr3_aa: CASSLAVGTEAFF; cdr3_nt: TGCGCCAGCAGCTTGGCCGTGGGCACTGAAGCTTTCTTT
j_call: TRBJ2-5; clone_size: NA; d_call: TRBD2; v_call: TRBV2; cdr3_aa: CASSERGLAGGGQETQYF; cdr3_nt: TGTGCCAGCAGTGAGAGGGGACTAGCGGGAGGGGGACAAGAGACCCAGTACTTC
j_call: TRBJ1-4; clone_size: NA; d_call: NA; v_call: TRBV4-3; cdr3_aa: CASSQEAGHNEKLFF; cdr3_nt: TGCGCCAGCAGCCAAGAGGCCGGGCATAATGAAAAACTGTTTTTT
j_call: TRBJ2-7; clone_size: few; d_call: NA; v_call: TRBV9; cdr3_aa: CASSAGSSYEQYF; cdr3_nt: TGTGCCAGCAGCGCAGGGAGTTCCTACGAGCAGTACTTC
j_call: TRBJ1-2; clone_size: few; d_call: TRBD1; v_call: TRBV29-1; cdr3_aa: CSARQGRGFHGYTF; cdr3_nt: TGCAGCGCCCGACAGGGTCGGGGCTTCCATGGCTACACCTTC
j_call: TRBJ2-3; clone_size: NA; d_call: NA; v_call: TRBV7-2; cdr3_aa: CASSLASYLDTQYF; cdr3_nt: TGTGCCAGCAGCTTAGCATCGTATCTAGATACGCAGTATTTT
j_call: TRBJ2-2; clone_size: once; d_call: TRBD2; v_call: TRBV11-2; cdr3_aa: CASSPAGGPGELFF; cdr3_nt: TGTGCCAGCAGCCCAGCGGGAGGGCCCGGGGAGCTGTTTTTT
j_call: TRBJ1-1; clone_size: NA; d_call: NA; v_call: TRBV11-2; cdr3_aa: CASSRDFRNTEAFF; cdr3_nt: TGTGCCAGCAGCAGGGATTTCAGGAACACTGAAGCTTTCTTT
j_call: TRBJ2-1; clone_size: NA; d_call: NA; v_call: TRBV11-3; cdr3_aa: CASSLTEVQFF; cdr3_nt: TGTGCCAGCAGCTTAACGGAGGTGCAGTTCTTC
j_call: TRBJ1-3; clone_size: many; d_call: NA; v_call: TRBV30; cdr3_aa: CAWSDRAFSGNTIYF; cdr3_nt: TGTGCCTGGAGCGACCGGGCTTTCTCTGGAAACACCATATATTTT
j_call: TRBJ1-2; clone_size: NA; d_call: TRBD1; v_call: TRBV5-8; cdr3_aa: CASSLEGQGVGGYTF; cdr3_nt: TGTGCCAGCAGCTTGGAGGGACAGGGCGTCGGCGGCTACACCTTC
j_call: TRBJ2-3; clone_size: NA; d_call: NA; v_call: TRBV6-4; cdr3_aa: CASSEGTSTRTQYF; cdr3_nt: TGTGCCAGCAGTGAAGGGACTTCCACCCGTACGCAGTATTTT
j_call: TRBJ1-4; clone_size: NA; d_call: NA; v_call: TRBV7-2; cdr3_aa: CASSFVGIGANEKLFF; cdr3_nt: TGTGCCAGCAGCTTTGTCGGGATAGGGGCTAATGAAAAACTGTTTTTT
j_call: TRBJ2-1; clone_size: NA; d_call: NA; v_call: TRBV7-6; cdr3_aa: CASSLRQNNEQFF; cdr3_nt: TGTGCCAGCAGCCTACGACAGAACAATGAGCAGTTCTTC
j_call: TRBJ2-5; clone_size: NA; d_call: TRBD1; v_call: TRBV7-6; cdr3_aa: CASSTRQGETQYF; cdr3_nt: TGTGCCAGCAGCACCCGACAGGGGGAGACCCAGTACTTC
j_call: TRBJ1-4; clone_size: NA; d_call: NA; v_call: TRBV4-1; cdr3_aa: CASSQDPGSGNEKLFF; cdr3_nt: TGCGCCAGCAGCCAAGATCCAGGGTCCGGAAATGAAAAACTGTTTTTT
j_call: TRBJ2-2; clone_size: NA; d_call: NA; v_call: TRBV7-2; cdr3_aa: CASSSTQPATTGELFF; cdr3_nt: TGTGCCAGCAGCTCCACCCAGCCGGCGACTACCGGGGAGCTGTTTTTT
j_call: TRBJ2-3; clone_size: NA; d_call: NA; v_call: TRBV2; cdr3_aa: CASSAERTLTDTQYF; cdr3_nt: TGTGCCAGCAGTGCGGAGCGGACCCTCACAGATACGCAGTATTTT
j_call: TRBJ2-1; clone_size: NA; d_call: TRBD1; v_call: TRBV30; cdr3_aa: CARTGGSYNEQFF; cdr3_nt: TGTGCTCGTACAGGGGGCTCCTACAATGAGCAGTTCTTC
j_call: TRBJ1-5; clone_size: NA; d_call: NA; v_call: TRBV6-1; cdr3_aa: CASRIRDGSNQPQHF; cdr3_nt: TGTGCCAGCAGGATCCGGGACGGCAGCAATCAGCCCCAGCATTTT
j_call: TRBJ1-5; clone_size: NA; d_call: TRBD1; v_call: TRBV7-9; cdr3_aa: CASSAGTDNQPQHF; cdr3_nt: TGTGCCAGCAGCGCCGGGACAGACAATCAGCCCCAGCATTTT
j_call: TRBJ2-1; clone_size: NA; d_call: NA; v_call: TRBV10-2; cdr3_aa: CASTRGGEQFF; cdr3_nt: TGCGCCAGCACCCGAGGGGGTGAGCAGTTCTTC
j_call: TRBJ1-5; clone_size: NA; d_call: NA; v_call: TRBV7-9; cdr3_aa: CASSLEGGQPQHF; cdr3_nt: TGTGCCAGCAGCTTAGAAGGGGGTCAGCCCCAGCATTTT
j_call: TRBJ2-3; clone_size: NA; d_call: NA; v_call: TRBV4-3; cdr3_aa: CASSLGVSSTDTQYF; cdr3_nt: TGCGCCAGCAGCCTGGGGGTCTCTAGCACAGATACGCAGTATTTT
j_call: TRBJ2-1; clone_size: NA; d_call: TRBD1; v_call: TRBV18; cdr3_aa: CASAGQETYNEQFF; cdr3_nt: TGTGCCAGCGCGGGACAGGAAACCTACAATGAGCAGTTCTTC
j_call: TRBJ2-3; clone_size: NA; d_call: NA; v_call: TRBV11-3; cdr3_aa: CASSTPSGADTQYF; cdr3_nt: TGTGCCAGCAGCACCCCTTCGGGGGCAGATACGCAGTATTTT
j_call: TRBJ1-2; clone_size: many; d_call: NA; v_call: TRBV29-1; cdr3_aa: CSAGEQEAVDGYTF; cdr3_nt: TGCAGCGCAGGAGAACAGGAAGCTGTGGATGGCTACACCTTC
j_call: TRBJ2-1; clone_size: NA; d_call: NA; v_call: TRBV5-6; cdr3_aa: CASSLWGFYNEQFF; cdr3_nt: TGTGCCAGCAGCTTGTGGGGGTTTTACAATGAGCAGTTCTTC
j_call: TRBJ1-1; clone_size: NA; d_call: TRBD1; v_call: TRBV5-1; cdr3_aa: CASSPIQGARTEAFF; cdr3_nt: TGCGCCAGCAGCCCAATACAGGGGGCGAGAACTGAAGCTTTCTTT